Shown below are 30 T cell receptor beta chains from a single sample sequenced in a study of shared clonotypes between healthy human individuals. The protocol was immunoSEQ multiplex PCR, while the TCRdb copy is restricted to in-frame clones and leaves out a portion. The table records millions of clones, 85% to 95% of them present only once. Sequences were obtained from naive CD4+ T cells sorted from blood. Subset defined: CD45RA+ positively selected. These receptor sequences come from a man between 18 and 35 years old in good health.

The CDR3 DNA is TGTGCCAGCAGTTTTCGGGCTGGAACCGGGGAGCTGTTTTTT. It translates to CASSFRAGTGELFF. The chain uses TRBV28 and TRBJ2-2; D ambiguous. The CDR3 is 14 amino acids. V lost 3 bases and J 5 bases, leaving 10 bases between the germline ends. Germline V gives CDR1 MDHEN, CDR2 SYDVKM.

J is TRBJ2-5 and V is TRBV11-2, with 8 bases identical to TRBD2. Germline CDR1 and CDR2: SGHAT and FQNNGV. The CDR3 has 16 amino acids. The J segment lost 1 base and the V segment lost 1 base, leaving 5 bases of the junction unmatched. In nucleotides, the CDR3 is TGTGCCAGCAGCTTAGCCAGCGGGAGTGCCCAAGAGACCCAGTACTTC. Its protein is CASSLASGSAQETQYF.

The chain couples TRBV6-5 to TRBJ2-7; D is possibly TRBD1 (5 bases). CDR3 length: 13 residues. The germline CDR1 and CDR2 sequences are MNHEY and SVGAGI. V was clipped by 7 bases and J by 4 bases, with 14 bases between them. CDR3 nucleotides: TGTGCCAGCACAAAGGGGTCGTTATACGAGCAGTACTTC. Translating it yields CASTKGSLYEQYF.

Here the CDR3 reads CASSRTSPTNPGNEQFF. The CDR3 DNA reads as TGCGCCAGCAGCCGGACGTCCCCCACTAATCCCGGAAATGAGCAGTTCTTC. The rearrangement joins TRBV5-1 to TRBJ2-1; D is undetermined. V gave up 4 bases and J gave up 7 bases, with 24 bases separating them. Germline loops: CDR1 SGHRS, CDR2 YFSETQ. The CDR3 has 17 amino acids.

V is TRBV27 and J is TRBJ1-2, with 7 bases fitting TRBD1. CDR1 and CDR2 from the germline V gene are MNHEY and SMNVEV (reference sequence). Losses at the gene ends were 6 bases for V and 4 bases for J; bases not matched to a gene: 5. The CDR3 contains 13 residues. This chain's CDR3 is CASRHRGSYGYTF. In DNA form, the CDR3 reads TGTGCCAGCAGGCACAGGGGCAGCTATGGCTACACCTTC.

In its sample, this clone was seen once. CDR3 nucleotides: TGTGCCAGCAGTTTTGGGGGATTGCAGTACTTC. Translated, it gives CASSFGGLQYF. The chain is built from TRBV27 and TRBJ2-7; D possibly uses TRBD1 or TRBD2 (5 bases each). This CDR3 region has 11 residues. V shed 3 bases and J shed 9 bases, with 9 bases lying between them. Germline lookup yields CDR1 MNHEY and CDR2 SMNVEV (reference sequence).

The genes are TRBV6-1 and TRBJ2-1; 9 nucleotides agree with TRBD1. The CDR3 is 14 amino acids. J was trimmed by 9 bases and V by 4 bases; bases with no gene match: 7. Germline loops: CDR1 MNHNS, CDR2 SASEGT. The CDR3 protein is CASSATGGFFEQFF. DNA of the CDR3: TGTGCCAGCAGTGCGACAGGGGGGTTTTTTGAGCAGTTCTTC.

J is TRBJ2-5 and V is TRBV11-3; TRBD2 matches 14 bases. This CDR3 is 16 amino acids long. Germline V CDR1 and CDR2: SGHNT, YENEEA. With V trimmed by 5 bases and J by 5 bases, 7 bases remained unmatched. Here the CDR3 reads CASSRGLAGVSETQYF. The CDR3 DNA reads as TGTGCCAGCAGCCGGGGACTAGCGGGAGTCTCTGAGACCCAGTACTTC.

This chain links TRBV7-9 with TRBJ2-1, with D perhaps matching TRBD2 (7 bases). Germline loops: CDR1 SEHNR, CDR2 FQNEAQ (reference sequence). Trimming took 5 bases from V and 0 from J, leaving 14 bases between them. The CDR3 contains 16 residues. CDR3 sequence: CASSRDGGHSYNEQFF. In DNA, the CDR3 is TGTGCCAGCAGCCGAGACGGGGGGCACTCCTACAATGAGCAGTTCTTC.

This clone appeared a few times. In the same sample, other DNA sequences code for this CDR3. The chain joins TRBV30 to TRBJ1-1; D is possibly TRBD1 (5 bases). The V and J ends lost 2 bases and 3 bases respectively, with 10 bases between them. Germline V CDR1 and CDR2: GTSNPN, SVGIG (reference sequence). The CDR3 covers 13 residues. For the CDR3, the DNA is TGTGCCTGGAGTAAAGGGGCCGACACTGAAGCTTTCTTT. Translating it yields CAWSKGADTEAFF.

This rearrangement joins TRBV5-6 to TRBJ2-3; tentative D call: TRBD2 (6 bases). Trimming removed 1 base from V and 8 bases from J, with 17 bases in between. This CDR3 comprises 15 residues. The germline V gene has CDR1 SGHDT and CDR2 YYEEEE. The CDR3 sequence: CASSLMGGEIATQYF. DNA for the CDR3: TGTGCCAGCAGCTTGATGGGAGGAGAGATCGCTACGCAGTATTTT.

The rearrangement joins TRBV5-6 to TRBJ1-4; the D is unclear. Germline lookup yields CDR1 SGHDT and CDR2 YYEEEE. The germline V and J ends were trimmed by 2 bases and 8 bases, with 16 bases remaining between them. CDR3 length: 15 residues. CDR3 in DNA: TGTGCCAGCAGCTTCGGTGGAGCTTTAGGGGAAAAACTGTTTTTT. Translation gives CASSFGGALGEKLFF.

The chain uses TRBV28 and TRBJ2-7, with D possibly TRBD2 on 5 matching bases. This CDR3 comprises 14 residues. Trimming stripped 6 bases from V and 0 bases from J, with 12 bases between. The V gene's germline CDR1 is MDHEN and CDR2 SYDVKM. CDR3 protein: CASRTVGSSYEQYF. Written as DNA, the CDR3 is TGTGCCAGCAGGACTGTGGGGAGCTCCTACGAGCAGTACTTC. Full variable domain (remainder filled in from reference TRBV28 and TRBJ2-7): DVKVTQSSRYLVKRTGEKVFLECVQDMDHENMFWYRQDPGLGLRLIYFSYDVKMKEKGDIPEGYSVSREKKERFSLILESASTNQTSMYLCASRTVGSSYEQYFGPGTRLTVT.

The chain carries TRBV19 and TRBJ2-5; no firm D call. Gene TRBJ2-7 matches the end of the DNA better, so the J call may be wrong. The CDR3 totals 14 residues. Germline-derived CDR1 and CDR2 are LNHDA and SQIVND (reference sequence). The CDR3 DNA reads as TGTGCCAGTAGTACTGCCCCCGGGCCCTACGAGCAGTACTTC. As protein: CASSTAPGPYEQYF.

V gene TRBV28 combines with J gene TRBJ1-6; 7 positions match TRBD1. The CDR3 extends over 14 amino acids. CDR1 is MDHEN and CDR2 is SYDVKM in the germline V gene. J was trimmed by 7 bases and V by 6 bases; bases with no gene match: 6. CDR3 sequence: CASREGQLNSPLHF. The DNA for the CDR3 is TGTGCCAGCAGGGAGGGACAGTTAAATTCACCCCTCCACTTT. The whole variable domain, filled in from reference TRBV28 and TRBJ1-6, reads DVKVTQSSRYLVKRTGEKVFLECVQDMDHENMFWYRQDPGLGLRLIYFSYDVKMKEKGDIPEGYSVSREKKERFSLILESASTNQTSMYLCASREGQLNSPLHFGNGTRLTVT.

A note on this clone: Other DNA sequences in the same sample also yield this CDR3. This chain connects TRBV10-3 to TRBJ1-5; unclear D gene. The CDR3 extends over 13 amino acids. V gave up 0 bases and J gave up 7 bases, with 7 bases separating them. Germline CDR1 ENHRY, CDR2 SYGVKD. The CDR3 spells CAISESRSQPQHF. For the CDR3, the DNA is TGTGCCATCAGTGAGTCGCGGTCCCAGCCCCAGCATTTT.

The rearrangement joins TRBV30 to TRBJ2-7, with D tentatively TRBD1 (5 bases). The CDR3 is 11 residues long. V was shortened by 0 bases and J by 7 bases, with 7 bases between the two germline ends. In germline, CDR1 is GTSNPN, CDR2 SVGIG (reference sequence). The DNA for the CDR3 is TGTGCCTGGAGTGTATCAGGGGAGCAGTACTTC. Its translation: CAWSVSGEQYF.

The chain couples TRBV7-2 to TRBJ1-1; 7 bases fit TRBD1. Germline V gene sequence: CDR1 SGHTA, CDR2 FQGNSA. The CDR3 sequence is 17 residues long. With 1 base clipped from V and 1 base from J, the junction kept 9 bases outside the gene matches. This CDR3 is CASSLVRGRGGNTEAFF. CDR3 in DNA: TGTGCCAGCAGCTTAGTTCGAGGCAGGGGGGGGAACACTGAAGCTTTCTTT. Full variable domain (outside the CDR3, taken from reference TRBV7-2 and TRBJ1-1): GAGVSQSPSNKVTEKGKDVELRCDPISGHTALYWYRQSLGQGLEFLIYFQGNSAPDKSGLPSDRFSAERTGGSVSTLTIQRTQQEDSAVYLCASSLVRGRGGNTEAFFGQGTRLTVV.

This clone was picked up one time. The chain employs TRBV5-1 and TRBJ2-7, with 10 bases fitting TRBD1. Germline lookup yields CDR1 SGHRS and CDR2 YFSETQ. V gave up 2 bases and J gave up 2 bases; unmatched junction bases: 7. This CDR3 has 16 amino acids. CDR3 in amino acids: CASSFLDRGPPYEQYF. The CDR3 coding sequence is TGCGCCAGCAGCTTTTTAGACAGGGGGCCCCCCTACGAGCAGTACTTC.

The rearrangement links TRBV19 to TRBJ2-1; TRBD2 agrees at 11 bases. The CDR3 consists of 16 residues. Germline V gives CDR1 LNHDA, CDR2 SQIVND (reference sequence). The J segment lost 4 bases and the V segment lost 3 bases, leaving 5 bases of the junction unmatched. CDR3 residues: CASSIRLAGGYNEQFF. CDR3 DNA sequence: TGTGCCAGTAGTATTCGGCTAGCGGGAGGATACAATGAGCAGTTCTTC.

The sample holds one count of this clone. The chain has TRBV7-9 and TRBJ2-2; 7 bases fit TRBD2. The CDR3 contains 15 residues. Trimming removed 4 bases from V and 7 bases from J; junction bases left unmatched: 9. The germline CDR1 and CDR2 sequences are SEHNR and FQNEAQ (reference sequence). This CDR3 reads CASSSYRRELGELFF. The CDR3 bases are TGTGCCAGCAGCTCCTATCGGCGGGAGCTCGGGGAGCTGTTTTTT.

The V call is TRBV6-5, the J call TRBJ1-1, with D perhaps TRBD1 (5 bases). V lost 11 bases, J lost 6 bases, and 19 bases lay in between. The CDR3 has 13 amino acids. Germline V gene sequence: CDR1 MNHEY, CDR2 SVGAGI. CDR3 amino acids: CAAGPGGGPEAFF. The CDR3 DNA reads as TGTGCCGCGGGGCCGGGGGGAGGGCCTGAAGCTTTCTTT.

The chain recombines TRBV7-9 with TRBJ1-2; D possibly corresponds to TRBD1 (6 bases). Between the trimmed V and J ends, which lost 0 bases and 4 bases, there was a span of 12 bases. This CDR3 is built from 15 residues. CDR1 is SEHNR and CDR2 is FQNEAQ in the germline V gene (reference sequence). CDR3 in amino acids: CASSLAGGTSYGYTF. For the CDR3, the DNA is TGTGCCAGCAGCTTAGCAGGGGGGACATCCTATGGCTACACCTTC.

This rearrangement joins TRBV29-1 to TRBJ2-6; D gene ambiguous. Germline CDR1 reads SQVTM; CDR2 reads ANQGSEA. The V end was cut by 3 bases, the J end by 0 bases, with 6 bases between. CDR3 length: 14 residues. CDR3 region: CSVDGSSGANVLTF. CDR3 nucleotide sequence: TGCAGCGTTGACGGCAGCTCTGGGGCCAACGTCCTGACTTTC.

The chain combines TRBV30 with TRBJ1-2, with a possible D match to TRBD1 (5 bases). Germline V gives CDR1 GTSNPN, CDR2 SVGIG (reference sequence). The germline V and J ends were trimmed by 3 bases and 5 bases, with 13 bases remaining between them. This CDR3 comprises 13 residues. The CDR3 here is CAWRQDIPYGYTF. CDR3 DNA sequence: TGTGCCTGGAGACAGGACATACCTTATGGCTACACCTTC.

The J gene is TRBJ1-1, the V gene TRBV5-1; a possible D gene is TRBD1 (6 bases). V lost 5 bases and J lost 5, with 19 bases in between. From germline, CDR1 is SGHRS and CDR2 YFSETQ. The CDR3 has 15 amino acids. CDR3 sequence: CASSPEQGLRTEAFF. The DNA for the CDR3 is TGCGCCAGCAGTCCAGAACAGGGCCTCCGGACTGAAGCTTTCTTT.

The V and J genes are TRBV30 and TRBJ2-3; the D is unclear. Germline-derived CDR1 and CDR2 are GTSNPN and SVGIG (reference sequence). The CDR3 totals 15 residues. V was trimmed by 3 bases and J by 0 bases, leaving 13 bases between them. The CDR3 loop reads CAWRGPVYSTDTQYF. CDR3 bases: TGTGCCTGGAGGGGCCCCGTATATAGCACAGATACGCAGTATTTT.

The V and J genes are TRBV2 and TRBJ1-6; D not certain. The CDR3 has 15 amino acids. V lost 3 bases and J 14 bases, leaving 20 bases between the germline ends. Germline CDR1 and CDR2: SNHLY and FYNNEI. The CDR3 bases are TGTGCCAGCAGTGAGTTCAGGACCGTTACGTGGGCCCTCCACTTT. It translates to CASSEFRTVTWALHF.

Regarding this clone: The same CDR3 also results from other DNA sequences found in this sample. CDR3 nucleotides: TGTGCCAGCAGCCGAAATAATGAGCAGTTCTTC. Amino acids: CASSRNNEQFF. This chain joins TRBV6-5 and TRBJ2-1; no clear D. Germline values: CDR1 MNHEY, CDR2 SVGAGI. The CDR3 runs 11 residues. V lost 6 bases to trimming and J lost 7 bases, with 7 bases between them.

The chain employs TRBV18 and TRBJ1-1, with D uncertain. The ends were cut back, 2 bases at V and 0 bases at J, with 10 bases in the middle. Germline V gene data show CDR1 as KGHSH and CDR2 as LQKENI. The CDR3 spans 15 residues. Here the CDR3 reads CASSPRGVMNTEAFF. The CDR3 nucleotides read TGTGCCAGCTCACCAAGAGGAGTAATGAACACTGAAGCTTTCTTT.